Below, 22 T cell receptor beta chains from the same sample are listed, as sequenced in a study of T cell responses to AZD1222 COVID-19 vaccine. The table came from immunoSEQ multiplex PCR; TCRdb's copy has only in-frame clones and leaves some out. The sample shows 75,000 to 80,000 clones, about three quarters of them seen only once. Specimen: peripheral blood, collected 28 days after the second dose of the MenACWY control vaccine. These TCRs come from an adult who received the MenACWY meningococcal vaccine as a control.

In this sample, this clone is medium-sized (0.01 to 0.1%). This chain joins TRBV9 and TRBJ2-3; D uncertain. The CDR3 runs to 14 residues. CDR1 is SGDLS, CDR2 YYNGEE, per germline. The V gene lost 2 bases and the J gene lost 5 bases, with 12 bases spanning the gap. The CDR3: CASSVGSYGDTQYF. CDR3 coding DNA: TGTGCCAGCAGCGTCGGGTCGTATGGAGATACGCAGTATTTT.

There are a few counts of this clone. V gene TRBV2 combines with J gene TRBJ1-4; possible D gene TRBD1, 5 bases. V gave up 3 bases and J gave up 3 bases, with 8 bases separating them. The CDR3 length is 14 residues. Germline V gene data show CDR1 as SNHLY and CDR2 as FYNNEI. CDR3 coding DNA: TGTGCCAGCAGTGACAGGGCTGCTAATGAAAAACTGTTTTTT. Encoded protein: CASSDRAANEKLFF.

The chain has TRBV3-1 (or the pseudogene TRBV3-2) and TRBJ2-1; TRBD2 matches at 9 bases. The trim removed 2 bases at V and 3 bases at J, leaving 5 bases unmatched. CDR1 is LGHDT and CDR2 is YNNKEL in the germline V gene (reference sequence). The CDR3 is made up of 16 amino acids. Written as DNA, the CDR3 is TGTGCCAGCAGCCAACGAGCGGGGGGTTTCTACAATGAGCAGTTCTTC. Residues: CASSQRAGGFYNEQFF.

V usage is TRBV2 and J usage is TRBJ1-2; a possible D gene is TRBD1 (5 bases). The germline V gene encodes CDR1 SNHLY and CDR2 FYNNEI. The CDR3 runs 10 residues. Between the trimmed V and J ends, which lost 8 bases and 8 bases, there was a span of 9 bases. The CDR3 protein is CASFQGGYTF. The CDR3 bases are TGTGCCAGCTTCCAGGGCGGCTACACCTTC. The entire variable domain, with the rest obtained from reference TRBV2 and TRBJ1-2, is as follows: EPEVTQTPSHQVTQMGQEVILRCVPISNHLYFYWYRQILGQKVEFLVSFYNNEISEKSEIFDDQFSVERPDGSNFTLKIRSTKLEDSAMYFCASFQGGYTFGSGTRLTVV.

The DNA for the CDR3 is TGTGCCAGCAGTCCCCGAAGGGGTGAAAACACCGGGGAGCTGTTTTTT. Protein: CASSPRRGENTGELFF. The chain has TRBV28 and TRBJ2-2; D perhaps matches TRBD1 (5 bases). The CDR3 covers 16 residues. With 5 bases removed from V and 2 bases from J, the gap between germline ends came to 15 bases. Germline-derived CDR1 and CDR2 are MDHEN and SYDVKM.

This clone was found a few times. The chain recombines TRBV11-2 with TRBJ1-2; D gene unclear. The CDR3 has 14 residues. V shed 5 bases and J shed 1 base, with 11 bases lying between them. The V gene's germline CDR1 is SGHAT and CDR2 FQNNGV. In DNA, the CDR3 is TGTGCCAGCAGCCCGTCGCGGATTAACTATGGCTACACCTTC. Encoded protein: CASSPSRINYGYTF. Drawing the rest from reference TRBV11-2 and TRBJ1-2, the complete variable domain is EAGVAQSPRYKIIEKRQSVAFWCNPISGHATLYWYQQILGQGPKLLIQFQNNGVVDDSQLPKDRFSAERLKGVDSTLKIQPAKLEDSAVYLCASSPSRINYGYTFGSGTRLTVV.

This chain connects TRBV7-8 to TRBJ1-5; D gene unclear. V lost 0 bases to trimming and J lost 5 bases, with 5 bases between them. The CDR3 runs to 13 residues. Germline CDR1 reads SGHVS; CDR2 reads FQNEAQ. CDR3 nucleotides: TGTGCCAGCAGCTTAGCGGGGTATCAGCCCCAGCATTTT. The encoded protein is CASSLAGYQPQHF.

The DNA for the CDR3 is TGCACCAGCAGCCAAGATCTAGGGGTTTATAGCAATCAGCCCCAGCATTTT. Protein: CTSSQDLGVYSNQPQHF. This chain connects TRBV1 to TRBJ1-5; the D call of TRBD1 is as the table states it, not checked on the DNA. TRBV1 is deemed a pseudogene. The CDR3 loop spans 17 amino acids.

The chain joins TRBV7-2 to TRBJ2-5, with 13 positions matching TRBD2. CDR1 and CDR2 (germline): SGHTA, FQGNSA. The CDR3 runs to 17 residues. With V trimmed by 4 bases and J by 3 bases, 8 bases remained unmatched. For the CDR3, the DNA is TGTGCCAGCAGCTCACGCCGACTAGCGGGGGGTAAAGAGACCCAGTACTTC. This encodes CASSSRRLAGGKETQYF.

The CDR3 DNA is TGTGCCAGCAGCCGAGGGGGTACCTATGGCTACACCTTC. Its protein product is CASSRGGTYGYTF. V usage is TRBV28 and J usage is TRBJ1-2; D might be TRBD1 (6 bases). The CDR3 consists of 13 residues. Trimming took 6 bases from V and 4 from J, leaving 12 bases between them. The germline V gene encodes CDR1 MDHEN and CDR2 SYDVKM.

This chain uses TRBV3-1 (or the pseudogene TRBV3-2) with TRBJ2-7; D remains unclear. Trimming left V 0 bases short and J 4 bases short, with 7 bases between. CDR3 length equals 13 residues. Germline assignment: CDR1 LGHDT and CDR2 YNNKEL (reference sequence). CDR3 DNA sequence: TGTGCCAGCAGCCAAGATGTCTGGTACGAGCAGTACTTC. Translating gives CASSQDVWYEQYF.

V and J are TRBV18 and TRBJ1-1; no firm D call. Germline V gene sequence: CDR1 KGHSH, CDR2 LQKENI. Trimming shortened V by 5 bases and J by 4 bases, and 5 bases separated the two germline ends. This CDR3 contains 11 residues. CDR3 region: CASSDSTEAFF. The DNA for the CDR3 is TGTGCCAGCTCAGATAGCACTGAAGCTTTCTTT.

The chain combines TRBV19 with TRBJ1-3; the D is unclear. Trimming removed 3 bases at V and 0 bases at J, with 9 bases between. The CDR3 has 15 residues. Germline values: CDR1 LNHDA, CDR2 SQIVND (reference sequence). CDR3 nucleotides: TGTGCCAGTAGTATCGACGTCGACTCTGGAAACACCATATATTTT. It codes for CASSIDVDSGNTIYF.

There are a few counts of this clone. The J gene is TRBJ2-7, the V gene TRBV2; 14 bases are shared with TRBD2. The CDR3 loop spans 15 amino acids. Germline loops: CDR1 SNHLY, CDR2 FYNNEI. Losses at the gene ends were 7 bases for V and 0 bases for J; bases not matched to a gene: 2. The CDR3 sequence: CASKGTSGSSYEQYF. CDR3 DNA: TGTGCCAGCAAAGGGACTAGCGGGAGCTCCTACGAGCAGTACTTC.

The chain carries TRBV3-1 (or the pseudogene TRBV3-2) and TRBJ2-7; 9 positions match TRBD2. The ends lost 3 bases at V and 1 base at J; junction bases unmatched: 7. Germline V gene data show CDR1 as LGHDT and CDR2 as YNNKEL (reference sequence). The CDR3 loop spans 16 amino acids. The DNA for the CDR3 is TGTGCCAGCAGCCACGGGGGACTAGCTGAGTCCTACGAGCAGTACTTC. This gives the protein CASSHGGLAESYEQYF.

The CDR3 bases are TGTGCCACCCTACTAGCGGGCGTACCTAAGGGGGAGCTGTTTTTT. Its protein product is CATLLAGVPKGELFF. The gene calls are TRBV6-5 and TRBJ2-2, with 9 bases identical to TRBD2. Germline V gene lookup returns CDR1 MNHEY and CDR2 SVGAGI. Trimming cost V 10 bases and J 8 bases; bases outside gene matches: 14. The CDR3 has 15 residues.

J is TRBJ1-2 and V is TRBV9; a weak D match, TRBD1 (5 bases). Deletions cut 4 bases from V and 8 bases from J, with 18 bases between. Looked up from germline, CDR1 is SGDLS and CDR2 is YYNGEE. The CDR3 consists of 14 residues. Written as DNA, the CDR3 is TGTGCCAGCAGCTCAAGACTCGGGGGGAGGGGCTACACCTTC. This codes for CASSSRLGGRGYTF.

This chain links TRBV19 with TRBJ1-2, with 8 positions matching TRBD1. Germline V gene sequence: CDR1 LNHDA, CDR2 SQIVND (reference sequence). V was clipped by 4 bases and J by 4 bases; unmatched bases: 8. CDR3 length equals 15 residues. CDR3 residues: CASSTSGQGSYGYTF. The CDR3 region has the DNA TGTGCCAGTAGTACCTCCGGACAGGGTAGCTATGGCTACACCTTC.

Only a few counts were recorded for this clone. The chain uses TRBV5-1 and TRBJ2-3; 10 bases map to TRBD2. Germline assignment: CDR1 SGHRS and CDR2 YFSETQ. CDR3 length: 16 residues. With 2 bases clipped from V and 0 bases from J, the junction kept 3 bases outside the gene matches. The CDR3 nucleotides are TGCGCCAGCAGCTTTGGACTAGCGGCTAGCACAGATACGCAGTATTTT. Amino acids: CASSFGLAASTDTQYF.

The table lists this clone with a few counts. The V gene is TRBV7-8, the J gene TRBJ2-1; TRBD2 matches at 11 bases. CDR3 size: 16 residues. After removal of 5 bases from V and 6 bases from J, the junction contained 9 bases not matched to a gene. CDR1 and CDR2 (germline): SGHVS, FQNEAQ. CDR3 protein: CASSARPGTSGNEQFF. Written as DNA, the CDR3 is TGTGCCAGCAGCGCCCGACCCGGGACTAGCGGCAATGAGCAGTTCTTC. Combining the CDR3 with reference TRBV7-8 and TRBJ2-1 gives the whole variable domain GAGVSQSPRYKVAKRGQDVALRCDPISGHVSLFWYQQALGQGPEFLTYFQNEAQLDKSGLPSDRFFAERPEGSVSTLKIQRTQQEDSAVYLCASSARPGTSGNEQFFGPGTRLTVL.

J is TRBJ2-3 and V is TRBV2; 7 bases are a match to TRBD1. Per germline, CDR1 SNHLY and CDR2 FYNNEI. V was pared by 3 bases and J by 0 bases, with 3 bases of the junction left unmatched. CDR3 size: 15 residues. The CDR3 nucleotides read TGTGCCAGCAGTGACGGGACAGCGAGCACAGATACGCAGTATTTT. This sequence encodes CASSDGTASTDTQYF.

The J gene is TRBJ2-3, the V gene TRBV27, with TRBD2 matching over 8 bases. V lost 5 bases, J lost 4 bases, and 11 bases stayed unmatched. Germline lookup yields CDR1 MNHEY and CDR2 SMNVEV (reference sequence). The CDR3 loop spans 16 amino acids. The CDR3 here is CASSPGTSISSDTQYF. CDR3 DNA: TGTGCCAGCAGTCCCGGGACTAGTATTTCCTCAGATACGCAGTATTTT.